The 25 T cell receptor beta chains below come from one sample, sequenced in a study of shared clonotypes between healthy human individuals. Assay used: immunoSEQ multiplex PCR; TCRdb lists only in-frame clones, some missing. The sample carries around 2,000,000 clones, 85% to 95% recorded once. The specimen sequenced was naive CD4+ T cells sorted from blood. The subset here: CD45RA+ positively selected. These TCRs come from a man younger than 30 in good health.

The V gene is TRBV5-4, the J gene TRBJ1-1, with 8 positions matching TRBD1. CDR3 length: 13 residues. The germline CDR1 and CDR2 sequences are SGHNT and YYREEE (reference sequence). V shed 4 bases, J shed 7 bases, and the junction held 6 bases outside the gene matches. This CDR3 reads CASSRDRKGEAFF. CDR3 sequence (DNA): TGTGCCAGCAGCCGGGACAGGAAGGGTGAAGCTTTCTTT.

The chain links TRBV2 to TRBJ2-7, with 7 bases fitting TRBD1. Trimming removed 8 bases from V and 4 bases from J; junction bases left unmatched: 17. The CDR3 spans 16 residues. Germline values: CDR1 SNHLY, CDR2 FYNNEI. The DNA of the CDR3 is TGTGCCAGCGTGGCAATCGTACAGGGGAACCCTTACGAGCAGTACTTC. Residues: CASVAIVQGNPYEQYF.

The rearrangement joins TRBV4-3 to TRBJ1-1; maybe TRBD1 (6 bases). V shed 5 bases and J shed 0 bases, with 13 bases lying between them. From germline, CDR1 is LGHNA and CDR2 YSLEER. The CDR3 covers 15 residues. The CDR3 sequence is CASSVRQEMNTEAFF. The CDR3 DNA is TGCGCCAGCAGCGTTCGACAGGAGATGAACACTGAAGCTTTCTTT.

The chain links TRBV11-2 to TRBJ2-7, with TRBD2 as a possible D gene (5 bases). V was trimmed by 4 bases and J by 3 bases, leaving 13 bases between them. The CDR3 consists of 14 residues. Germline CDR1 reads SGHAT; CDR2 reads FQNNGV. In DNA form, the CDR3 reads TGTGCCAGCAGCTCGACTGGCGGACTCTACGAGCAGTACTTC. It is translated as CASSSTGGLYEQYF.

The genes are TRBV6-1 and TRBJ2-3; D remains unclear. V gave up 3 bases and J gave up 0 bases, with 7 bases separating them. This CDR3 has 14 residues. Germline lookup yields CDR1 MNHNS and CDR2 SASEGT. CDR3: CASSDFFSTDTQYF. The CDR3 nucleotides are TGTGCCAGCAGTGACTTTTTTAGCACAGATACGCAGTATTTT.

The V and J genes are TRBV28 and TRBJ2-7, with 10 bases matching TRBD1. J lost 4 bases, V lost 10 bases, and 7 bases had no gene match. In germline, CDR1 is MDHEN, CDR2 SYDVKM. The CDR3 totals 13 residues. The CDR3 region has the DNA TGTGCCATCGGGGGACAGGGGTGGTACGAGCAGTACTTC. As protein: CAIGGQGWYEQYF. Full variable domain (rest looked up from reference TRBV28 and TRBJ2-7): DVKVTQSSRYLVKRTGEKVFLECVQDMDHENMFWYRQDPGLGLRLIYFSYDVKMKEKGDIPEGYSVSREKKERFSLILESASTNQTSMYLCAIGGQGWYEQYFGPGTRLTVT.

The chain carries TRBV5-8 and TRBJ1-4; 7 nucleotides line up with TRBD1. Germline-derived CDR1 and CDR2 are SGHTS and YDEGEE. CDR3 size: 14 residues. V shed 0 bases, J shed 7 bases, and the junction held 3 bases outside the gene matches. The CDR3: CASSLVGQSEKLFF. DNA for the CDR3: TGTGCCAGCAGCTTGGTGGGACAGTCTGAAAAACTGTTTTTT.

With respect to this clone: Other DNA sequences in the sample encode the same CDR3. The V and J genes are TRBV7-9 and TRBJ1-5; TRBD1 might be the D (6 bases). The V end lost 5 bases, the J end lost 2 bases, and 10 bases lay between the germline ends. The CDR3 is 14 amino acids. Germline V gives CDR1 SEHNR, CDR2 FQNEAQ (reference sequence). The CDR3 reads CASSPRGGNQPQHF. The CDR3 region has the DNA TGTGCCAGCAGCCCGAGGGGGGGCAATCAGCCCCAGCATTTT. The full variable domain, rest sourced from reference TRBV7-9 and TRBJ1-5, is DTGVSQNPRHKITKRGQNVTFRCDPISEHNRLYWYRQTLGQGPEFLTYFQNEAQLEKSRLLSDRFSAERPKGSFSTLEIQRTEQGDSAMYLCASSPRGGNQPQHFGDGTRLSIL.

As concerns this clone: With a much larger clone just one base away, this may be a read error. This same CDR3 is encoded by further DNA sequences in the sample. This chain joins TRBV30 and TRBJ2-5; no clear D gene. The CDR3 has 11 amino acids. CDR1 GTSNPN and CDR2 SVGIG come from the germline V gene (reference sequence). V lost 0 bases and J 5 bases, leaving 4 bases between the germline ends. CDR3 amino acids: CAWSVGETQYF. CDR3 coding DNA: TGTGCCTGGAGTGTTGGGGAGACCCAGTACTTC.

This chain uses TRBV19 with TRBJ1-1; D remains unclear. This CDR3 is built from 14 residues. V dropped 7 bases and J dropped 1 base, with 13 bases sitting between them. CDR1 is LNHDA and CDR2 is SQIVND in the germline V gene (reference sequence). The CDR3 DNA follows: TGTGCCAGTAAGATTCAGGCCTCGAACACTGAAGCTTTCTTT. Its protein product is CASKIQASNTEAFF.

The CDR3 loop is CASSKTYSAGNTIYF. The CDR3, as DNA: TGCGCCAGCAGCAAAACGTACAGCGCTGGAAACACCATATATTTT. The rearrangement joins TRBV5-1 to TRBJ1-3, with no clear D. Trimming left V 4 bases short and J 2 bases short, with 13 bases between. Germline lookup yields CDR1 SGHRS and CDR2 YFSETQ. The CDR3 spans 15 residues.

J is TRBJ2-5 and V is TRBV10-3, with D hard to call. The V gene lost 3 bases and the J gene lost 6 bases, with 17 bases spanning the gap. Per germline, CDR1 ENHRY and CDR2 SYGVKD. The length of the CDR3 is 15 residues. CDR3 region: CAISDAGGFVKTQYF. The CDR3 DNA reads TGTGCCATCAGTGACGCCGGCGGTTTTGTAAAGACCCAGTACTTC.

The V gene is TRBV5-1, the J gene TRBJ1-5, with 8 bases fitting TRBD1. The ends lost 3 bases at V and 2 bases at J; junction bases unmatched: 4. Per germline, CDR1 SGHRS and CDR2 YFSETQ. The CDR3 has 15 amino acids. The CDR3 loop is CASSSTGQGNQPQHF. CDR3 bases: TGCGCCAGCAGCTCAACGGGACAGGGCAATCAGCCCCAGCATTTT. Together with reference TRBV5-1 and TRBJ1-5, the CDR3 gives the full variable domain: KAGVTQTPRYLIKTRGQQVTLSCSPISGHRSVSWYQQTPGQGLQFLFEYFSETQRNKGNFPGRFSGRQFSNSRSEMNVSTLELGDSALYLCASSSTGQGNQPQHFGDGTRLSIL.

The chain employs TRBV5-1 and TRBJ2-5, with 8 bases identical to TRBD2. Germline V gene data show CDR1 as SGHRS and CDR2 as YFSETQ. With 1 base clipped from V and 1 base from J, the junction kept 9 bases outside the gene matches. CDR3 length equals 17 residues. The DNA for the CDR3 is TGCGCCAGCAGCTTGAGTCCAAGCGGGGGAGCCCAAGAGACCCAGTACTTC. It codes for CASSLSPSGGAQETQYF.

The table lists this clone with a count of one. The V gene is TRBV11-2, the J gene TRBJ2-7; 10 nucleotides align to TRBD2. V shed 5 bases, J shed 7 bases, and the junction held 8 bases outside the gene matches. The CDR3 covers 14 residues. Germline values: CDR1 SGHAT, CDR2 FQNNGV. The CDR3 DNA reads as TGTGCCAGCAGCGCGCTAGCGGGAGTGGGGGAGCAGTACTTC. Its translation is CASSALAGVGEQYF.

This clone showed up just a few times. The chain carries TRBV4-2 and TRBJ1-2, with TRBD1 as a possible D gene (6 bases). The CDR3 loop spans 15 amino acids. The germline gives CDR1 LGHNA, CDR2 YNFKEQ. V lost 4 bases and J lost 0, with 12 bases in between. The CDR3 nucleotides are TGTGCCAGCAGCCGAAGGACAGAAGCTAACTATGGCTACACCTTC. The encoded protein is CASSRRTEANYGYTF.

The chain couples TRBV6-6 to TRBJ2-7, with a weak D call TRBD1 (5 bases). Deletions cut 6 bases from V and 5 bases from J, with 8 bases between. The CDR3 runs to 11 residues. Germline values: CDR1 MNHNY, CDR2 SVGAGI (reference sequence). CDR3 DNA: TGTGCCAGCAGGGGGCTTCACGAGCAGTACTTC. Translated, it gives CASRGLHEQYF.

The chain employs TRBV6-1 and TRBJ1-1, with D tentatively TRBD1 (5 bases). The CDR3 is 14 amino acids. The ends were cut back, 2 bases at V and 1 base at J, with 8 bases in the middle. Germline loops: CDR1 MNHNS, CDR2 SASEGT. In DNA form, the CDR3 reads TGTGCCAGCAGTGAACGGGACGGGAACACTGAAGCTTTCTTT. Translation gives CASSERDGNTEAFF.

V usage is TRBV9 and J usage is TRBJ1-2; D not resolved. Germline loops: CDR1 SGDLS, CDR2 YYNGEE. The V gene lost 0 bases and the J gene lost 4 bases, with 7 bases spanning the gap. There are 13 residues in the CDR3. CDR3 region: CASSVASLYGYTF. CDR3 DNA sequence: TGTGCCAGCAGCGTAGCCAGTCTCTATGGCTACACCTTC.

CDR3 protein: CASWKAGKQFF. The DNA of the CDR3 is TGTGCCAGCTGGAAAGCGGGAAAGCAGTTCTTC. V gene TRBV2 combines with J gene TRBJ2-1; TRBD2 matches at 7 bases. The CDR3 is made up of 11 amino acids. The V gene end was trimmed by 8 bases and the J gene end by 11 bases; junction bases not matched to a gene: 6. Germline V gene lookup returns CDR1 SNHLY and CDR2 FYNNEI.

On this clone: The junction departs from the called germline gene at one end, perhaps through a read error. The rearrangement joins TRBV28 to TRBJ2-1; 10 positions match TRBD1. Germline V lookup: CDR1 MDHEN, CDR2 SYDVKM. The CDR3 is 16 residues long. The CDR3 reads CASSLLGTGEYTEQFF. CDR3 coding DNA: TGTGCCAGCAGTTTACTGGGGACAGGGGAGTACACTGAGCAGTTCTTC.

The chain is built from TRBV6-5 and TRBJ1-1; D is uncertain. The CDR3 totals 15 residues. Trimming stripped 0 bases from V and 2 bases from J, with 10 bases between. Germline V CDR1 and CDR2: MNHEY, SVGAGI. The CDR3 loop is CASSYSSVSNTEAFF. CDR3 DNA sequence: TGTGCCAGCAGTTACTCGTCAGTGTCAAACACTGAAGCTTTCTTT.

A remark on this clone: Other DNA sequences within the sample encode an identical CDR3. CDR3 nucleotides: TGTGCCACCAGCAGAGAGAGGGGCCCGTACGAGCAGTACTTC. It specifies CATSRERGPYEQYF. This chain connects TRBV15 to TRBJ2-7, with D perhaps being TRBD1 or TRBD2 (5 bases each). The V gene lost 0 bases and the J gene lost 4 bases, with 10 bases spanning the gap. CDR3 size: 14 residues. CDR1 is LNHNV, CDR2 YYDKDF, per germline (reference sequence).

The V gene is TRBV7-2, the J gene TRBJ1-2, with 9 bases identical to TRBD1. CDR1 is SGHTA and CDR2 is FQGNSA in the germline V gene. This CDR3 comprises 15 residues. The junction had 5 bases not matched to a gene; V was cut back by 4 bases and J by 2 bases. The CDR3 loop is CASSSGGQGNYGYTF. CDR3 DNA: TGTGCCAGCAGCTCAGGTGGACAGGGGAACTATGGCTACACCTTC.

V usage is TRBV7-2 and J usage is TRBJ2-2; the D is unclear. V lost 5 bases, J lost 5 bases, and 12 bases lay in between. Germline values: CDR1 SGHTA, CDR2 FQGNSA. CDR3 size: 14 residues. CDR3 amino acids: CASSVPSITGELFF. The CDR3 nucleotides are TGTGCCAGCAGCGTCCCGTCGATTACCGGGGAGCTGTTTTTT.